These T cell receptor beta chains were read from a single sample in a study of shared clonotypes between healthy human individuals. TCRdb's table, derived via immunoSEQ multiplex PCR, lists solely in-frame clones and lacks some. The repertoire consists of around 2.1 million clones, with approximately 94% occurring once and the leading ten covering about 1.5%. The sequencing sample was made of naive CD8+ T cells from PBMCs. These receptor sequences come from a man between 18 and 35 years old in good health. Some clones in this sample may be carry-over from other donors' samples. Each CDR3 is given with its conserved first and last residue. Fields, in order: J gene, V gene, clone size, D gene, CDR3 protein, CDR3 DNA. The D gene is left open where the match is weak. The size field is filled for only some rows; it gives once, few, many or a size class.

J gene: TRBJ2-7
V gene: TRBV4-2
clone size: NA
D gene: TRBD2
CDR3 protein: CASSQESGSGDYEQYF
CDR3 DNA: TGTGCCAGCAGCCAAGAATCGGGTAGCGGGGACTACGAGCAGTACTTC

J gene: TRBJ1-1
V gene: TRBV28
clone size: NA
D gene: NA
CDR3 protein: CASSLDARVGTEAFF
CDR3 DNA: TGTGCCAGCAGTTTAGATGCCCGGGTGGGCACTGAAGCTTTCTTT

J gene: TRBJ1-1
V gene: TRBV6-1
clone size: NA
D gene: NA
CDR3 protein: CASRTGGALNTEAFF
CDR3 DNA: TGTGCCAGCAGGACGGGGGGGGCATTGAACACTGAAGCTTTCTTT

J gene: TRBJ2-5
V gene: TRBV19
clone size: NA
D gene: TRBD2
CDR3 protein: CASTTFGTSGRPLLYETQYF
CDR3 DNA: TGTGCCAGTACCACATTTGGCACTAGCGGGAGGCCCCTGCTGTATGAGACCCAGTACTTC

J gene: TRBJ2-3
V gene: TRBV7-8
clone size: NA
D gene: NA
CDR3 protein: CASSLGGSTQYF
CDR3 DNA: TGTGCCAGCAGCTTAGGGGGCAGTACGCAGTATTTT

J gene: TRBJ2-7
V gene: TRBV25-1
clone size: NA
D gene: TRBD2
CDR3 protein: CASSEGGRHEQYF
CDR3 DNA: TGTGCCAGCAGTGAGGGGGGGAGGCACGAGCAGTACTTC

J gene: TRBJ2-5
V gene: TRBV27
clone size: once
D gene: NA
CDR3 protein: CASSLSPGEETQYF
CDR3 DNA: TGTGCCAGCAGTTTATCACCGGGGGAAGAGACCCAGTACTTC

J gene: TRBJ1-1
V gene: TRBV14
clone size: few
D gene: NA
CDR3 protein: CASRGKSNTEAFF
CDR3 DNA: TGTGCCAGCAGGGGCAAATCGAACACTGAAGCTTTCTTT

J gene: TRBJ2-5
V gene: TRBV4-3
clone size: NA
D gene: TRBD1
CDR3 protein: CASSQGTGGGETQYF
CDR3 DNA: TGCGCCAGCAGCCAAGGGACAGGGGGCGGAGAGACCCAGTACTTC

J gene: TRBJ2-2
V gene: TRBV27
clone size: NA
D gene: TRBD1
CDR3 protein: CASCHGTGSTGELFF
CDR3 DNA: TGTGCCAGCTGTCACGGGACAGGGAGCACCGGGGAGCTGTTTTTT

J gene: TRBJ2-7
V gene: TRBV28
clone size: NA
D gene: TRBD2
CDR3 protein: CASSLLAGSSYEQYF
CDR3 DNA: TGTGCCAGCAGTTTATTAGCGGGGAGCTCCTACGAGCAGTACTTC

J gene: TRBJ2-5
V gene: TRBV7-3
clone size: NA
D gene: TRBD1
CDR3 protein: CASSPTGGREETQYF
CDR3 DNA: TGTGCCAGCAGCCCAACAGGGGGGCGAGAGGAGACCCAGTACTTC

J gene: TRBJ1-2
V gene: TRBV29-1
clone size: NA
D gene: NA
CDR3 protein: CSVERGNYGYTF
CDR3 DNA: TGCAGCGTTGAACGCGGGAACTATGGCTACACCTTC

J gene: TRBJ2-1
V gene: TRBV19
clone size: NA
D gene: TRBD2
CDR3 protein: CASSTLTSGRIHEQFF
CDR3 DNA: TGTGCCAGTAGTACCCTGACTAGCGGGAGGATCCATGAGCAGTTCTTC

J gene: TRBJ1-1
V gene: TRBV2
clone size: NA
D gene: TRBD1
CDR3 protein: CASRQGASNTEAFF
CDR3 DNA: TGTGCCAGCAGGCAGGGGGCTTCGAACACTGAAGCTTTCTTT

J gene: TRBJ2-5
V gene: TRBV18
clone size: NA
D gene: TRBD2
CDR3 protein: CASSPARGTKETQYF
CDR3 DNA: TGTGCCAGCTCACCGGCTCGGGGGACTAAAGAGACCCAGTACTTC

J gene: TRBJ2-3
V gene: TRBV7-9
clone size: once
D gene: NA
CDR3 protein: CASSVPGISTDTQYF
CDR3 DNA: TGTGCCAGCAGCGTACCCGGGATTAGCACAGATACGCAGTATTTT

J gene: TRBJ2-7
V gene: TRBV27
clone size: NA
D gene: TRBD1
CDR3 protein: CASSLSSGTVSYEQYF
CDR3 DNA: TGTGCCAGCAGTTTATCTTCCGGGACAGTTTCCTACGAGCAGTACTTC

J gene: TRBJ2-5
V gene: TRBV9
clone size: NA
D gene: NA
CDR3 protein: CASSPLWRGSGETQYF
CDR3 DNA: TGTGCCAGCAGCCCTCTCTGGAGGGGCTCGGGAGAGACCCAGTACTTC

J gene: TRBJ2-3
V gene: TRBV7-9
clone size: NA
D gene: NA
CDR3 protein: CASSLGVLGFSTDTQYF
CDR3 DNA: TGTGCCAGCAGCTTAGGAGTTCTGGGCTTCTCCACAGATACGCAGTATTTT

J gene: TRBJ2-7
V gene: TRBV30
clone size: NA
D gene: NA
CDR3 protein: CAWRQAAPYEQYF
CDR3 DNA: TGTGCCTGGAGACAGGCCGCTCCCTACGAGCAGTACTTC

J gene: TRBJ2-5
V gene: TRBV7-9
clone size: NA
D gene: TRBD1
CDR3 protein: CASSLSGDRGPGVTQYF
CDR3 DNA: TGTGCCAGCAGCTTATCAGGGGACAGGGGGCCGGGTGTGACCCAGTACTTC

J gene: TRBJ2-1
V gene: TRBV27
clone size: NA
D gene: TRBD1
CDR3 protein: CASSLPPGTGYNEQFF
CDR3 DNA: TGTGCCAGCAGTTTGCCCCCGGGGACAGGCTACAATGAGCAGTTCTTC

J gene: TRBJ2-1
V gene: TRBV6-5
clone size: NA
D gene: TRBD2
CDR3 protein: CASSYYGQGGNEQFF
CDR3 DNA: TGTGCCAGCAGTTACTATGGCCAGGGAGGGAATGAGCAGTTCTTC

J gene: TRBJ1-1
V gene: TRBV27
clone size: once
D gene: TRBD1
CDR3 protein: CASREGASVEAFF
CDR3 DNA: TGTGCCAGCAGAGAGGGGGCGTCGGTTGAAGCTTTCTTT

J gene: TRBJ2-1
V gene: TRBV7-9
clone size: NA
D gene: NA
CDR3 protein: CASSSGHPPELDEQFF
CDR3 DNA: TGTGCCAGCAGCTCGGGACACCCCCCCGAACTGGATGAGCAGTTCTTC

J gene: TRBJ2-2
V gene: TRBV16
clone size: NA
D gene: NA
CDR3 protein: CASSQSRGNTGELFF
CDR3 DNA: TGTGCCAGCAGCCAATCAAGGGGGAACACCGGGGAGCTGTTTTTT

J gene: TRBJ1-5
V gene: TRBV28
clone size: NA
D gene: NA
CDR3 protein: CASSLDSGNQPQHF
CDR3 DNA: TGTGCCAGCAGTTTGGACAGCGGCAATCAGCCCCAGCATTTT

J gene: TRBJ2-7
V gene: TRBV29-1
clone size: NA
D gene: NA
CDR3 protein: CSVEDSYEQYF
CDR3 DNA: TGCAGCGTTGAAGACTCGTACGAGCAGTACTTC

J gene: TRBJ2-2
V gene: TRBV9
clone size: few
D gene: NA
CDR3 protein: CASSSQGTGELFF
CDR3 DNA: TGTGCCAGCAGCTCTCAAGGAACCGGGGAGCTGTTTTTT

J gene: TRBJ2-5
V gene: TRBV28
clone size: NA
D gene: NA
CDR3 protein: CASSPPGTRGETQYF
CDR3 DNA: TGTGCCAGCAGTCCGCCCGGGACGCGGGGAGAGACCCAGTACTTC

J gene: TRBJ2-7
V gene: TRBV7-6
clone size: NA
D gene: NA
CDR3 protein: CASSLGGPYEQYF
CDR3 DNA: TGTGCCAGCAGCTTAGGCGGACCCTACGAGCAGTACTTC

J gene: TRBJ2-7
V gene: TRBV9
clone size: NA
D gene: NA
CDR3 protein: CASSVAGYGVEQYF
CDR3 DNA: TGTGCCAGCAGCGTAGCTGGGTATGGGGTCGAGCAGTACTTC

J gene: TRBJ2-5
V gene: TRBV19
clone size: NA
D gene: TRBD1
CDR3 protein: CASSTAEDRWGETQYF
CDR3 DNA: TGTGCCAGTAGTACCGCCGAGGACAGGTGGGGGGAGACCCAGTACTTC